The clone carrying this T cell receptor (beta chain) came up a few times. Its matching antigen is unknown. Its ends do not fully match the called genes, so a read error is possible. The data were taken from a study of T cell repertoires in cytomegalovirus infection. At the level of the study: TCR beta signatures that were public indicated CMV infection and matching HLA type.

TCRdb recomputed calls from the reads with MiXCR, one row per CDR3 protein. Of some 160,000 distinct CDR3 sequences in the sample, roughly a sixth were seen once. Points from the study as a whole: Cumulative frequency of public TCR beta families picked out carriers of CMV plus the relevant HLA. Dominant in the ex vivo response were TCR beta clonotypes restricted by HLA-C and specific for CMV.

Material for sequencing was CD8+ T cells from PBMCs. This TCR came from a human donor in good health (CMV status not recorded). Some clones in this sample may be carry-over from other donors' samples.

In DNA, the CDR3 is TGTGCCAGCAGCTCAGGACTAGCGGGAGTAATCTTC. Its protein product is CASSSGLAGVIF. V usage is TRBV9 and J usage is TRBJ2-1, with 13 bases lining up with TRBD2. This CDR3 comprises 12 residues. Germline CDR1 is SGDLS and CDR2 is YYNGEE.